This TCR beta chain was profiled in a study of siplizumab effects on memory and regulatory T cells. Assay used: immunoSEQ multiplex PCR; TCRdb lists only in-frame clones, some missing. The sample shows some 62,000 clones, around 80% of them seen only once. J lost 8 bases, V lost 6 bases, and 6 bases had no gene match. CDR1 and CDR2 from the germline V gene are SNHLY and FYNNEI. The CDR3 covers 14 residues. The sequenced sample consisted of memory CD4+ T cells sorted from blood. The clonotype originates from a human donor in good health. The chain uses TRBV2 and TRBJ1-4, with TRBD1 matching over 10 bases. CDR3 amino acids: CASSSGTGVEKLFF. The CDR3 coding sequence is TGTGCCAGCAGCTCCGGGACAGGGGTAGAAAAACTGTTTTTT.